Listed here is a single TCR beta chain. The data were taken from a study of PD-L1 blockade in urothelial cancer. Overall study context: A median approximately 140,000 T cells were found in blood samples.

Germline lookup yields CDR1 MGHDK and CDR2 SYGVNS. V lost 3 bases and J lost 8, with 17 bases in between. CDR3 size: 15 residues. The table came from immunoSEQ multiplex PCR; TCRdb's copy has only in-frame clones and leaves some out. The table lists more than 75,000 clones, 84% of them singletons. Time point in this sample: pretreatment peripheral blood. Patients suffered from locally advanced or metastatic urothelial carcinoma. The sample in question was PBMCs, obtained around atezolizumab (anti-PD-L1) treatment. The V call is TRBV25-1, the J call TRBJ2-4, with D perhaps TRBD2 (5 bases). This receptor was identified in a man between 60 and 75 years old with urothelial cancer. This CDR3 is CASSDGIGSQDIQYF. The CDR3 DNA is TGTGCCAGCAGTGACGGGATAGGGTCGCAGGACATTCAGTACTTC.